This TCR beta chain stems from a study of T-cell memory formation after mild COVID-19 (dated by TCRdb to about 2021). As for the study more broadly: Most TCR sequence clusters were specific to one of the two donors. In a couple of donors, T-cell clones that expanded and contracted after mild COVID-19 were tracked by sequencing TCRalpha and TCRbeta repertoires over time. Two young, previously healthy adult volunteers, one female and one male, were included in the cohort.

PBMCs were isolated by Ficoll-Paque density gradient centrifugation. There are many counts of this clonotype. What this receptor recognizes is not known. Nothing much larger sits one base from this clone, and base qualities are not available. The paper's findings and limits, for the study overall: The study included only a couple of mild cases, and larger cohorts that include severe cases with pre-infection samples were judged to be necessary. Contracting CD4+ clones appeared mostly in the CM and EM memory subsets, whereas CD8+ clones were enriched in EMRA. Some responding clones were detected in pre-infection memory, suggesting pre-existing cross-reactive memory T cells joined the SARS-CoV-2 response. SARS-CoV-2 specificity was not confirmed for the second-wave clones peaking on day 37. Balanced CD4/CD8 phenotypes were observed for clones contracting from day 15 to 85, whereas a bias towards CD4+ was observed for a second wave of clones expanding from day 15 to 37.

Via the germline V gene, CDR1 is SGHRS and CDR2 YFSETQ. Its CDR3 holds 14 amino acids, cysteine through phenylalanine. Left in the record is the CDR3 DNA by itself, 42 bases read in frame from the first base. Trimming leaves V shorter by 5 bases and J shorter by 1 base, with the junction holding 1 base beyond the gene matches. TCRdb shows the sequencer as Illumina NovaSeq 6000. TCRalpha and TCRbeta cDNA libraries were constructed by 5'RACE with constant-segment primers, with sample barcodes and unique molecular identifiers being introduced. Trizol reagent was used to extract RNA from every sample. Libraries were amplified in two PCR steps, with a second sample barcode and Illumina TruSeq adapters added in the second step. Libraries were sequenced on an Illumina NovaSeq with 2 x 150 bp paired-end reads. The study's own analysis went as follows. Reads were demultiplexed and collapsed into UMI-guided consensus sequences with migec v1.2.7. With mixcr v2.1.11, UMI consensuses were aligned to TRA and TRB V and J templates and assembled into clonotypes. A clonotype was counted as expanded or contracted only if both edgeR and NoisET called the change significant, with noise models trained on biological replicates. For edgeR calls, the cutoffs were a false discovery rate-adjusted p below 0.01 and a log2 fold-change threshold of 1. As an exploratory analysis of dynamics, max-normalized trajectories of the 1000 most abundant clonotypes were examined by PCA with hierarchical clustering. Separately sequenced CD4+ and CD8+ repertoires were used to assign a CD4 or CD8 phenotype to each responding clone. In TCRdb, the public reads were trimmed at Q25 with fastp and aligned with MiXCR, with productive beta chains retained. Duplicate CDR3 protein sequences are folded into a single record with the most common DNA and genes. What appears here as the V and J calls and clone size reflects TCRdb's work, not the paper's. The sample has hundreds of thousands of distinct CDR3 sequences on record, 18% of them singletons. The ten largest clones capture approximately 21% of the sample.

This TCR was recovered from a man between 18 and 35 years old who had mild COVID-19 (a few samples of this study predate the infection). The sample titles of this study are shuffled in the database, so cell type and time point are left out; the donor was told from shared clones. Specimen: PBMCs or a T cell subset sorted from them (not recorded which). The rearrangement joined TRBV5-1 to TRBJ2-5; 11 junctional bases match TRBD1. Here the CDR3 is given as CASRGQGAQETQYF. The DNA sequence reads TGCGCCAGCAGAGGACAGGGGGCCCAAGAGACCCAGTACTTC.